The 8 T cell receptor beta chains listed next were all sequenced from one sample in a study of blood T cells in healthy people across ages. Alongside a J-beta primer mix, a sample-barcoded 5' primer served in a second PCR lasting about 6 to 12 cycles. TCRdb re-called the 5' RACE reads through MiXCR, storing one row per CDR3 protein. Here the sample spans hundreds of thousands of distinct CDR3 sequences, around 34% being singletons. The material sequenced was blood. All receptors come from a man younger than 35 in good health.

The chain uses TRBV11-3 and TRBJ1-1; D is unresolved. Per the germline V gene, CDR1 is SGHNT and CDR2 is YENEEA. The V end lost 6 bases, the J end lost 4 bases, and 15 bases lay between the germline ends. The CDR3 loop spans 14 amino acids. CDR3 region: CASSPGRSSTEAFF. Written as DNA, the CDR3 is TGTGCCAGCAGTCCGGGCCGCAGTTCCACTGAAGCTTTCTTT.

The count of this clonotype is one. This rearrangement joins TRBV6-5 to TRBJ1-4; the D gene is possibly TRBD1 (5 bases). V shed 5 bases and J shed 5 bases, with 15 bases lying between them. The CDR3 has 15 residues. Germline V gene sequence: CDR1 MNHEY, CDR2 SVGAGI. CDR3 sequence: CASSHYVRGNEKLFF. The CDR3 DNA reads as TGTGCCAGCAGTCACTACGTACGGGGGAATGAAAAACTGTTTTTT.

The chain carries TRBV27 and TRBJ2-3; TRBD2 agrees at 12 bases. V trimming: 10 bases; J trimming: 2 bases; junction bases outside the gene matches: 7. This CDR3 has 15 residues. Germline V gives CDR1 MNHEY, CDR2 SMNVEV (reference sequence). The CDR3 DNA reads TGTGCCACCAAACTAGCGGGGGGCCCCACAGATACGCAGTATTTT. Translating it yields CATKLAGGPTDTQYF.

In regard to this clonotype: A much more abundant neighbour one base away suggests this may be a read error. The V gene is TRBV29-1, the J gene TRBJ2-5; TRBD1 matches 10 bases. The CDR3 has 12 residues. Germline V CDR1 and CDR2: SQVTM, ANQGSEA. Unmatched junction bases numbered 9, after V lost 6 bases and J lost 11 bases. CDR3 residues: CSVMDRGAGQYF. The CDR3 region has the DNA TGCAGCGTGATGGACAGGGGGGCAGGGCAGTACTTC.

The V and J genes are TRBV6-5 and TRBJ2-3, with a possible D match to TRBD2 (7 bases). The CDR3 totals 14 residues. Trimming shortened V by 6 bases and J by 2 bases, and 12 bases separated the two germline ends. Germline CDR1 is MNHEY and CDR2 is SVGAGI. DNA for the CDR3: TGTGCCAGCAGGAGGGGGGGATACACAGATACGCAGTATTTT. Amino acid sequence: CASRRGGYTDTQYF.

This clonotype was seen many times. The CDR3 DNA sequence: TGTGCCAGCAGCCAATCTAACGCAGTTCCTAATTCACCCCTCCACTTT. Residues: CASSQSNAVPNSPLHF. This chain links TRBV4-2 with TRBJ1-6; D is undetermined. There are 16 residues in the CDR3. V shed 2 bases and J shed 6 bases, with 14 bases lying between them. The germline gives CDR1 LGHNA, CDR2 YNFKEQ.

J is TRBJ1-1 and V is TRBV5-1, with D uncertain. The CDR3 consists of 13 residues. Deletions cut 2 bases from V and 5 bases from J, with 10 bases between. CDR1 SGHRS and CDR2 YFSETQ come from the germline V gene. This CDR3 reads CASSFGSLTEAFF. The DNA of the CDR3 is TGCGCCAGCAGCTTTGGGTCCTTGACTGAAGCTTTCTTT.

This clonotype has more than one count but fewer than ten. V and J are TRBV2 and TRBJ1-1; tentatively, D is TRBD1 (5 bases). The CDR3 is 14 amino acids. Germline CDR1 is SNHLY and CDR2 is FYNNEI. V lost 8 bases and J 0 bases, leaving 13 bases between the germline ends. The DNA for the CDR3 is TGTGCCAGCCGGGACGTTGGACTGAACACTGAAGCTTTCTTT. Translated: CASRDVGLNTEAFF.